The sequence of this T cell receptor (beta chain) was determined in a study of CD8+ T cells in alopecia areata. Across the whole study: Skin from roughly 6-13-month-old C3H/HeJ graft donors with spontaneous alopecia went to approximately 6-10-week-old female C3H/HeJ mice.

Study-wide results and caveats: Sharing of TCR sequences between patients (possibly for HLA-related reasons) was less clear than in mice.

Once RNA had been extracted, it was reverse transcribed into cDNA to act as the sequencing template. TCRdb's copy holds only in-frame clones and misses some; the assay was immunoSEQ multiplex PCR. Sampling found roughly 260,000 clones, none seen once. Pooled cutaneous lymph node cells were sorted using CD4, CD8alpha, NKG2D, NKG2ACE and other markers. This clone was observed a handful of times. Its antigen is undetermined. Germline and genes: mouse. The missing CDR3 end, 4 residues past where the read stops, is filled in from the germline J gene. This same CDR3 is encoded by further DNA sequences in the sample. Germline loops: CDR1 NNHNN, CDR2 SYGAGS (reference sequence). Trimming removed 2 bases from V and 3 bases from J; junction bases left unmatched: 1. The length of the CDR3 is 15 residues.

The TCR comes from a C3H/HeJ mouse with alopecia areata. The strain's MHC haplotype is H2-k. The sequenced sample consisted of CD4+ T cells sorted from a lymph node. The chain is built from TRBV13-2 and TRBJ2-2, with 10 bases that match TRBD1. Incomplete CDR3 DNA: TGTGCCAGCGGTGAGACAGGGGGCCACACCGGG. Its protein is CASGETGGHTG. In full, the CDR3 reads CASGETGGHTGQLYF.